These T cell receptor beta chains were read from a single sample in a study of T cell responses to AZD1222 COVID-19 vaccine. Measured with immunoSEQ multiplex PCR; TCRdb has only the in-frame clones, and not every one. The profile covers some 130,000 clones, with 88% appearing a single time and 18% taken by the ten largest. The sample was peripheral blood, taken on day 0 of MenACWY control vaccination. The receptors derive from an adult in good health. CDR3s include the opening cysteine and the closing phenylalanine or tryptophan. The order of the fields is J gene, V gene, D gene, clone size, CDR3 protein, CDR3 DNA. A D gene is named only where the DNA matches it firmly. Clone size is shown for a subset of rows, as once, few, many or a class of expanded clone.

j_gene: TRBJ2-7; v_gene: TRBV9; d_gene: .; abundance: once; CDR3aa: CASSVAPPSYEQYF; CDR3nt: TGTGCCAGCAGCGTAGCACCCCCCTCCTACGAGCAGTACTTC
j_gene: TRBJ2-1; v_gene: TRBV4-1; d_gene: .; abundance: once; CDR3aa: CASSQFSGQSYNEQFF; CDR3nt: TGCGCCAGCAGCCAATTTTCTGGGCAGTCCTACAATGAGCAGTTCTTC
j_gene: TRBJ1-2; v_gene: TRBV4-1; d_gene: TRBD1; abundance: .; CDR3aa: CASSHPGQGETYGYTF; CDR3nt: TGCGCCAGCAGCCACCCGGGACAGGGGGAGACCTATGGCTACACCTTC
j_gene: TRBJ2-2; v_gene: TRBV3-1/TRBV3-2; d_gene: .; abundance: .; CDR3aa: CASSQEEPRGAGELFF; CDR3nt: TGTGCCAGCAGCCAAGAGGAACCCCGAGGGGCCGGGGAGCTGTTTTTT
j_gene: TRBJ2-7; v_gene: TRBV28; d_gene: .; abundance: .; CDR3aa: CASSLPQDAYEQYF; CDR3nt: TGTGCCAGCAGTTTACCACAAGACGCCTACGAGCAGTACTTC
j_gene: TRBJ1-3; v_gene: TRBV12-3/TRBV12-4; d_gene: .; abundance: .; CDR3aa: CASIPAGNTIYF; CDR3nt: TGTGCCAGCATTCCGGCCGGAAACACCATATATTTT
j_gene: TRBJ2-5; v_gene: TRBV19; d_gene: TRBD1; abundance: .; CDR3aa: CASSTGTGMKETQYF; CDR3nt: TGTGCCAGTAGTACGGGGACAGGGATGAAAGAGACCCAGTACTTC
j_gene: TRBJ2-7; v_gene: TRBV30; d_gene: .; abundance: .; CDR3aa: CAGLSGVGAYEQYF; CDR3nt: TGTGCTGGACTAAGCGGAGTGGGGGCCTACGAGCAGTACTTC
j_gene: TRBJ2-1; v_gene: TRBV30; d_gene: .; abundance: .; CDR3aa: CACLPPIFNEQFF; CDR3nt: TGTGCCTGCCTCCCCCCTATTTTCAATGAGCAGTTCTTC
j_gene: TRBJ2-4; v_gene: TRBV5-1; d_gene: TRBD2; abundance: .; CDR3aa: CASRSQLAGGPGAKNIQYF; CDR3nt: TGCGCCAGCAGGTCTCAACTAGCGGGAGGGCCGGGGGCCAAAAACATTCAGTACTTC
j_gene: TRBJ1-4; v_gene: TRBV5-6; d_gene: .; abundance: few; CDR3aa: CASRPWGVEKLFF; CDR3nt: TGTGCCAGCAGGCCTTGGGGGGTCGAAAAACTGTTTTTT
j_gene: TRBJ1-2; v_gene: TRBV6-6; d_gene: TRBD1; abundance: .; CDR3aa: CASSSTRTGDGYTF; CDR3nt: TGTGCCAGCAGTTCCACCAGGACAGGGGATGGCTACACCTTC
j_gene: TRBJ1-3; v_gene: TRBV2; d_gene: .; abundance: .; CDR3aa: CASIHRFTSGNTIYF; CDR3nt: TGTGCCAGCATCCACAGGTTTACCTCTGGAAACACCATATATTTT
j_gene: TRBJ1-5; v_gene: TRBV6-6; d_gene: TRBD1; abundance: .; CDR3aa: CASRQGQSSQPQHF; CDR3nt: TGTGCCAGCAGGCAGGGACAGAGCTCTCAGCCCCAGCATTTT
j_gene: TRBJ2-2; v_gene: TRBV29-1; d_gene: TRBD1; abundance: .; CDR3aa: CSVRTGGRSGELFF; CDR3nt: TGCAGCGTTCGTACAGGGGGCAGGTCCGGGGAGCTGTTTTTT
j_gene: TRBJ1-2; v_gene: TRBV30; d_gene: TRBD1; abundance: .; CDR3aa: CASLQGANYGYTF; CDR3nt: TGTGCCTCACTACAGGGGGCTAACTATGGCTACACCTTC
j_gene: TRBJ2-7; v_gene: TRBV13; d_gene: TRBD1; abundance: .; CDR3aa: CASSPPGQGIYEQYF; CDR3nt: TGTGCCAGCAGTCCCCCGGGACAGGGAATCTACGAGCAGTACTTC
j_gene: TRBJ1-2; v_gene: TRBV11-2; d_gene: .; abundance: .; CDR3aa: CASSLEAVNYGYTF; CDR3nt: TGTGCCAGCAGCTTAGAGGCAGTTAACTATGGCTACACCTTC
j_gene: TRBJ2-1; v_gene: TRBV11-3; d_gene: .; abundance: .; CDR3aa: CASSYSTGGLLRLNEQFF; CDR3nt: TGTGCCAGCAGCTATAGCACTGGGGGGCTACTCCGGTTAAATGAGCAGTTCTTC
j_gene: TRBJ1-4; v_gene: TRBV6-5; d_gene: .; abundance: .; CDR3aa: CASSRRTANEKLFF; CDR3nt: TGTGCCAGCAGCCGACGGACGGCTAATGAAAAACTGTTTTTT
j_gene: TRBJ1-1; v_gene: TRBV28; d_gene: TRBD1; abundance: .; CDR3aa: CASSLQGTALMAFF; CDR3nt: TGTGCCAGCAGTTTACAGGGGACAGCTTTAATGGCTTTCTTT
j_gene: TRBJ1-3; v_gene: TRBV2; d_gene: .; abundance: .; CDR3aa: CASSGRGVTGNTIYF; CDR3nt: TGTGCCAGCAGCGGCAGGGGAGTAACAGGAAACACCATATATTTT
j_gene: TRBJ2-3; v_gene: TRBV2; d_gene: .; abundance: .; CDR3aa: CASSETRASTDTQYF; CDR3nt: TGTGCCAGCAGTGAAACTAGGGCTAGCACAGATACGCAGTATTTT
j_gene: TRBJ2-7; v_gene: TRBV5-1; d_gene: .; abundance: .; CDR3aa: CASSFAQGWQYF; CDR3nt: TGCGCCAGCAGCTTCGCACAAGGTTGGCAGTACTTC
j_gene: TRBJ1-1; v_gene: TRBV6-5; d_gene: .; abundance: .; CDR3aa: CASSYSRVGNTEAFF; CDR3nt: TGTGCCAGCAGTTACTCGAGGGTGGGGAACACTGAAGCTTTCTTT
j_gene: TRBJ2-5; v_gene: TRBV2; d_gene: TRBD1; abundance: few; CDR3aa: CASRAGGQETQYF; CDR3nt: TGTGCCAGCAGGGCAGGGGGTCAAGAGACCCAGTACTTC
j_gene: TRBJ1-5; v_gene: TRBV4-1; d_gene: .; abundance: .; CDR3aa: CASSQGVGTVWGNQPQHF; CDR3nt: TGCGCCAGCAGCCAAGGGGTGGGGACCGTGTGGGGCAATCAGCCCCAGCATTTT
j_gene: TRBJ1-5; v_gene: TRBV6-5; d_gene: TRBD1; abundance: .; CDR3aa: CASSKNRGVAQPQHF; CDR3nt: TGTGCCAGCAGCAAAAACAGGGGAGTTGCTCAGCCCCAGCATTTT